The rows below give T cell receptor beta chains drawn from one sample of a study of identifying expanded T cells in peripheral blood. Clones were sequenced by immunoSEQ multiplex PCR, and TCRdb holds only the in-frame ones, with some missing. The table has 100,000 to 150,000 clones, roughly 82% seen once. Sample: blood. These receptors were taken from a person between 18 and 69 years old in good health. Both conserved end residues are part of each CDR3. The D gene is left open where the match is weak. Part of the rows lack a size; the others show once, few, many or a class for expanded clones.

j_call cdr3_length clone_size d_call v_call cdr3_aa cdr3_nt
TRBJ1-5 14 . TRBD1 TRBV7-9 CASSPGTGDQPQHF TGTGCCAGCAGCCCGGGGACAGGGGATCAGCCCCAGCATTTT
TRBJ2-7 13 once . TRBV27 CASKHGRNGEQYF TGTGCCAGTAAACACGGACGTAACGGCGAGCAGTACTTC
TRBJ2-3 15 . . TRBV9 CASSGGFQGPDTQYF TGTGCCAGCAGCGGAGGCTTCCAGGGCCCAGATACGCAGTATTTT
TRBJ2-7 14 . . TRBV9 CASSVEGGSYEQYF TGTGCCAGCAGCGTAGAGGGGGGCTCCTACGAGCAGTACTTC
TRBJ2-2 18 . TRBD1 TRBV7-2 CASSPPTIQGTDTGELFF TGTGCCAGCAGCCCACCAACTATACAGGGGACCGACACCGGGGAGCTGTTTTTT
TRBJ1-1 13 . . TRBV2 CASSGTEHTEAFF TGTGCCAGCAGTGGGACAGAACACACTGAAGCTTTCTTT
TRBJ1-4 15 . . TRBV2 CASSELRGPNEKLFF TGTGCCAGCAGTGAACTCAGGGGCCCTAATGAAAAACTGTTTTTT
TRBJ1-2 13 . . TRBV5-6 CASSLTAIYGYTF TGTGCCAGCAGCTTAACAGCTATCTATGGCTACACCTTC
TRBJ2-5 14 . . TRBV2 CASKLNLGQETQYF TGTGCCAGCAAGTTGAATCTGGGGCAAGAGACCCAGTACTTC
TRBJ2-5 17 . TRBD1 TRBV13 CASSARGQGINWETQYF TGTGCCAGCAGCGCTCGCGGACAGGGAATTAATTGGGAGACCCAGTACTTC
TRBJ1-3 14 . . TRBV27 CASSLTGPGNTIYF TGTGCCAGCAGTTTAACAGGTCCTGGAAACACCATATATTTT
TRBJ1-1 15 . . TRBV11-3 CASSLGEGLSTEAFF TGTGCCAGCAGCTTAGGAGAGGGGCTCTCGACTGAAGCTTTCTTT
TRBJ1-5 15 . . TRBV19 CASSILSNRNQPQHF TGTGCCAGTAGTATCCTCAGCAACAGGAATCAGCCCCAGCATTTT
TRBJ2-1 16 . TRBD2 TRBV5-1 CASSLASGGPYNEQFF TGCGCCAGCAGCTTGGCTAGCGGGGGGCCCTACAATGAGCAGTTCTTC
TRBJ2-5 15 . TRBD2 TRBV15 CATSGEGMARGTQYF TGTGCCACCAGTGGGGAGGGGATGGCCCGAGGGACCCAGTACTTC
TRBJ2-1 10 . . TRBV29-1 CSVISNEQFF TGCAGCGTTATATCCAATGAGCAGTTCTTC
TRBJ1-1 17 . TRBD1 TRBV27 CASSSTRTGGMNTEAFF TGTGCCAGCAGCTCAACCCGGACAGGGGGGATGAACACTGAAGCTTTCTTT
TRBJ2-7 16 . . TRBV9 CASSVGSGTPTYEQYF TGTGCCAGCAGCGTGGGATCCGGGACACCGACCTACGAGCAGTACTTC
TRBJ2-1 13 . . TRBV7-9 CASSSGSAGGLFF TGTGCCAGCAGCTCAGGGTCCGCCGGGGGACTGTTCTTC
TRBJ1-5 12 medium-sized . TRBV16 CASSQGNQPQHF TGTGCCAGCAGCCAGGGCAATCAGCCCCAGCATTTT
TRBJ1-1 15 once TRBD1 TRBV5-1 CASSLGQGRATEAFF TGCGCCAGCAGCTTGGGACAGGGGAGGGCCACTGAAGCTTTCTTT
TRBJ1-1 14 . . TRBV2 CASTPGWQGNEAFF TGTGCCAGCACCCCTGGATGGCAGGGAAATGAAGCTTTCTTT
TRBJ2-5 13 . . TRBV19 CASSSGPGETQYF TGTGCCAGTAGCAGTGGCCCTGGGGAGACCCAGTACTTC
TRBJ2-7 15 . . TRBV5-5 CASSLLEGTWSEQYF TGTGCCAGCAGCTTGTTGGAGGGGACTTGGAGCGAGCAGTACTTC
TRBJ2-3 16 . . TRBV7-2 CASSLVAGLSTDTQYF TGTGCCAGCAGCTTAGTTGCGGGCCTTAGCACAGATACGCAGTATTTT
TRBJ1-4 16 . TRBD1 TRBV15 CATSARTGVANEKLFF TGTGCCACCAGCGCGAGGACAGGGGTTGCGAATGAAAAACTGTTTTTT
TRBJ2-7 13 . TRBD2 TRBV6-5 CASSGLAAYEQYF TGTGCCAGCAGCGGACTAGCGGCCTACGAGCAGTACTTC
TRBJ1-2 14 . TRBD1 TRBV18 CASSRDSGGLNYTF TGTGCCAGCTCACGGGACTCAGGGGGATTGAACTACACCTTC
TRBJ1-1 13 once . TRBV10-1 CASSEGINTEAFF TGCGCCAGCAGTGAAGGGATAAACACTGAAGCTTTCTTT
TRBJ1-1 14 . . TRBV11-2 CASNSLGTDLGAFF TGTGCCAGCAACTCACTAGGGACGGACCTTGGGGCTTTCTTT
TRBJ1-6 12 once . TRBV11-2 CASSLDRLSLHF TGTGCCAGCAGCTTAGATCGACTGTCCCTCCACTTT
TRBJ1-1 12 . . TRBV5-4 CASSLNPTEAFF TGTGCCAGCAGCTTGAACCCAACTGAAGCTTTCTTT
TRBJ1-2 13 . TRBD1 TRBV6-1 CASRTGAQFGYTF TGTGCCAGTAGGACAGGGGCTCAGTTTGGCTACACCTTC
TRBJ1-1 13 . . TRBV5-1 CASSGVPNTEAFF TGCGCCAGCAGTGGGGTCCCGAACACTGAAGCTTTCTTT
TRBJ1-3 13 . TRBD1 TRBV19 CASEQGSGNTIYF TGTGCCAGTGAACAGGGGTCTGGAAACACCATATATTTT
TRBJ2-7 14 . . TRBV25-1 CASSGDILVLEQYF TGTGCCAGCAGTGGGGACATCCTGGTTTTAGAGCAGTACTTC
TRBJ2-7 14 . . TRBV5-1 CASSPFGQRNEQYF TGCGCCAGCAGCCCTTTTGGACAGAGGAACGAGCAGTACTTC
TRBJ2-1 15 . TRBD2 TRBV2 CASSNTSGPYNEQFF TGTGCCAGCAGCAACACTAGCGGGCCCTACAATGAGCAGTTCTTC
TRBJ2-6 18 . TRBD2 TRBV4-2 CASSLLGLAGSGANVLTF TGTGCCAGCAGCCTCCTAGGACTAGCGGGCTCTGGGGCCAACGTCCTGACTTTC
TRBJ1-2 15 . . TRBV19 CASFPGTPQPYGYTF TGTGCCAGCTTTCCCGGGACACCCCAGCCCTATGGCTACACCTTC
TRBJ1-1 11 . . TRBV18 CASSWDTEAFF TGTGCCAGCTCATGGGACACTGAAGCTTTCTTT
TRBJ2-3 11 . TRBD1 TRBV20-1 CSAEQGEFQYF TGCAGTGCCGAGCAGGGGGAGTTTCAGTATTTT
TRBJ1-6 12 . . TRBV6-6 CASSSILSSLHF TGTGCCAGCAGTTCGATTTTGTCGTCCCTCCACTTT
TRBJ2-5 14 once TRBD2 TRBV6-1 CASAGGATGETQYF TGTGCCAGCGCCGGGGGGGCAACGGGAGAGACCCAGTACTTC
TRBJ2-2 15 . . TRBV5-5 CASSLRQAGAGELFF TGTGCCAGCAGCCTGAGACAGGCGGGGGCCGGGGAGCTGTTTTTT
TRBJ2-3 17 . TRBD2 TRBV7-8 CASSLGGTGDYTDTQYF TGTGCCAGCAGCTTAGGCGGGACGGGGGACTACACAGATACGCAGTATTTT